This T cell receptor beta chain was sequenced in a study of blood T cell repertoires in COVID-19. Turning to the study itself: Whether acute or convalescent, the COVID-19 samples came from the United States, Italy and Spain.

Methods used by the authors: Reference gene primer amplification gave nucleated cell count estimates. The protocol was immunoSEQ multiplex PCR, while the TCRdb copy is restricted to in-frame clones and leaves out a portion. Clone size and the V and J calls come from that table; the DNA yielded D and trimming. Of 250,000 or so clones in the sample, around 89% were seen once. Per germline, CDR1 SGDLS and CDR2 YYNGEE. The CDR3 covers 17 residues. The J segment lost 4 bases and the V segment lost 4 bases, leaving 14 bases of the junction unmatched. Cohorts were based on clinical histories the participants reported.

The V and J genes are TRBV9 and TRBJ2-5, with 9 bases that match TRBD1. Sequencing was done on a sample of PBMCs or T cells enriched from blood (not recorded which). The source is a woman aged 40-49 years with acute COVID-19. For the CDR3, the DNA is TGTGCCAGCAGCACAGGGGGCAGAGCCCTCCCCACAGAGACCCAGTACTTC. This encodes CASSTGGRALPTETQYF.